Listed here are 6 T cell receptor beta chains from one sample, sequenced in a study of cytomegalovirus exposure and HLA in healthy donors. PCR was performed using 60 Vbeta and 13 Jbeta primers. Profiling relied on immunoSEQ multiplex PCR, and the TCRdb table lists in-frame clones only, not all of them. Of roughly 99,000 clones detected, less than 85% appear once; the ten largest clones hold 2% to 3%. Material for sequencing was PBMCs. The receptor source for this set is a man younger than 35 in good health and CMV-seronegative.

The chain links TRBV19 to TRBJ1-1, with D perhaps TRBD1 (5 bases). V lost 2 bases, J lost 4 bases, and 11 bases lay in between. CDR3 length equals 14 residues. Germline V gene sequence: CDR1 LNHDA, CDR2 SQIVND (reference sequence). CDR3 loop: CASSIQGFSTEAFF. The CDR3 bases are TGTGCCAGTAGTATACAGGGTTTTAGCACTGAAGCTTTCTTT.

This clone was counted only a few times. The chain employs TRBV7-3 and TRBJ2-1, with 7 bases aligning to TRBD1. This CDR3 has 14 amino acids. With V trimmed by 0 bases and J by 8 bases, 4 bases remained unmatched. From germline, CDR1 is SGHTA and CDR2 FQGTGA. The CDR3 spells CASSLTGGADEQFF. The DNA for the CDR3 is TGTGCCAGCAGCTTAACAGGGGGCGCGGATGAGCAGTTCTTC.

CDR3 protein: CATLGSGGTNYGYTF. CDR3 in DNA: TGTGCCACCCTGGGGAGCGGGGGAACCAACTATGGCTACACCTTC. The rearrangement uses TRBV7-9 and TRBJ1-2, with a possible D match to TRBD1 (5 bases). CDR1 is SEHNR and CDR2 is FQNEAQ in the germline V gene (reference sequence). This CDR3 comprises 15 residues. The V end was cut by 10 bases, the J end by 2 bases, with 20 bases between.

The genes are TRBV7-3 and TRBJ2-2; perhaps TRBD1 as D (6 bases). The CDR3 length is 15 residues. The V gene's germline CDR1 is SGHTA and CDR2 FQGTGA. V gave up 6 bases and J gave up 3 bases, with 14 bases separating them. The CDR3 DNA sequence: TGTGCCAGCAGTCCGACCCGACAGGACACCGGGGAGCTGTTTTTT. Its protein product is CASSPTRQDTGELFF. The entire variable domain, with the rest obtained from reference TRBV7-3 and TRBJ2-2, is as follows: GAGVSQTPSNKVTEKGKYVELRCDPISGHTALYWYRQSLGQGPEFLIYFQGTGAADDSGLPNDRFFAVRPEGSVSTLKIQRTERGDSAVYLCASSPTRQDTGELFFGEGSRLTVL.

The genes are TRBV19 and TRBJ1-5, with D perhaps matching TRBD1 (5 bases). The germline V gene encodes CDR1 LNHDA and CDR2 SQIVND (reference sequence). V shed 6 bases and J shed 7 bases, with 16 bases lying between them. This CDR3 has 14 amino acids. CDR3 region: CASRWRAGRQPQHF. The DNA for the CDR3 is TGTGCCAGTAGGTGGAGGGCAGGGAGACAGCCCCAGCATTTT.

This chain uses TRBV18 with TRBJ1-1; D is possibly TRBD1 (6 bases). The CDR3 contains 15 residues. CDR1 and CDR2 from the germline V gene are KGHSH and LQKENI. V was clipped by 3 bases and J by 4 bases, with 15 bases between them. The CDR3 loop is CASSPTKQGATEAFF. In DNA, the CDR3 is TGTGCCAGCTCACCCACCAAACAGGGAGCCACTGAAGCTTTCTTT.